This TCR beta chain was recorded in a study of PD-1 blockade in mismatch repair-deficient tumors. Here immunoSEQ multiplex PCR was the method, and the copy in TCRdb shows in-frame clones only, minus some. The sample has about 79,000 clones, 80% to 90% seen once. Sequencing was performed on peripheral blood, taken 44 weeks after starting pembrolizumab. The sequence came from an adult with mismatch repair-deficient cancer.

Written as DNA, the CDR3 is TGTGCCAGCAGCCCCCGGACGGTGAACACTGAAGCTTTCTTT. Its protein is CASSPRTVNTEAFF. V usage is TRBV7-8 and J usage is TRBJ1-1; no definite D call. This CDR3 has 14 amino acids. Trimming pared 5 bases from V and 0 bases from J, leaving 10 bases between. From germline, CDR1 is SGHVS and CDR2 FQNEAQ. Based on the CDR3 plus reference TRBV7-8 and TRBJ1-1, the full variable domain is GAGVSQSPRYKVAKRGQDVALRCDPISGHVSLFWYQQALGQGPEFLTYFQNEAQLDKSGLPSDRFFAERPEGSVSTLKIQRTQQEDSAVYLCASSPRTVNTEAFFGQGTRLTVV.